This T cell receptor (beta chain) was sequenced in a study of beta chain features in type 1 diabetes. The study reverse transcribed the entire isolated RNA, so it sequenced expressed TCRB transcripts. Sequencing used immunoSEQ multiplex PCR; TCRdb keeps in-frame clones, though not all of them. Seen here are 300,000 or so clones, around 9.3% observed once, and the top ten hold 0.9% to 1.1%. Comments on this clone: What it binds is not known.

Study-level findings and limits: Significant though moderate, a shortening of TCRB CDR3s appeared in all four CD4+ subsets of Type 1 diabetes patients.

Every single donor gave one heparinised blood draw, and these averaged around 110 mL. Germline-derived CDR1 and CDR2 are SQVTM and ANQGSEA. Trimming pared 5 bases from V and 4 bases from J, leaving 8 bases between. CDR3 length: 11 residues. This sequence joins TRBV29-1 and TRBJ2-5; D might be TRBD1 (6 bases). The sequence was obtained from a man aged 25 to 40 with type 1 diabetes. Sequencing input: central memory CD4+ T cells from blood. The CDR3 loop is CSVTGSETQYF. For the CDR3, the DNA is TGCAGCGTTACAGGGTCAGAGACCCAGTACTTC.